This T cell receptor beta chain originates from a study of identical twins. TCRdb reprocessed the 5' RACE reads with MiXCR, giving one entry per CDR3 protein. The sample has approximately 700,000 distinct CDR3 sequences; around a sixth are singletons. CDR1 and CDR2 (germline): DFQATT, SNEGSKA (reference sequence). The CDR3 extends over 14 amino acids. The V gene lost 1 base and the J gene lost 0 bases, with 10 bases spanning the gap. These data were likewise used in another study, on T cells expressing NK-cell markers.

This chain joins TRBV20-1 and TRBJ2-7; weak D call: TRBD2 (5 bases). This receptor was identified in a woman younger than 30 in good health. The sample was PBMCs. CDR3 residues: CSARVPRGSYEQYF. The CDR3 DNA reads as TGCAGTGCTAGAGTTCCCCGGGGCTCCTACGAGCAGTACTTC.